These T cell receptor beta chains were read from a single sample in a study of cytomegalovirus exposure and HLA in healthy donors. Clones were sequenced by immunoSEQ multiplex PCR, and TCRdb holds only the in-frame ones, with some missing. The sample contains about 160,000 clones, about 71% of which appear only once. The sample taken for sequencing was PBMCs. These receptors all stem from a woman aged 25 to 45 in good health and CMV-seronegative. CDR3s include the opening cysteine and the closing phenylalanine or tryptophan. Fields, in order: clone size, CDR3 length, D gene, J gene, V gene, CDR3 protein, CDR3 DNA. D genes are given only for firm matches. Expanded clones get a size class; other rows say once, few or many, or leave the size out.

clone_size: -; cdr3_length: 16; d_call: -; j_call: TRBJ1-2; v_call: TRBV7-2; cdr3_aa: CASSYKPTGSIYGYTF; cdr3_nt: TGTGCCAGCAGCTATAAGCCGACAGGATCGATCTATGGCTACACCTTC
clone_size: -; cdr3_length: 14; d_call: TRBD1; j_call: TRBJ2-7; v_call: TRBV28; cdr3_aa: CASSTTGVGDEQYF; cdr3_nt: TGTGCCAGCAGCACGACAGGGGTTGGGGACGAGCAGTACTTC
clone_size: -; cdr3_length: 13; d_call: -; j_call: TRBJ1-2; v_call: TRBV6-1; cdr3_aa: CASSEQGLYGYTF; cdr3_nt: TGTGCCAGCAGTGAACAGGGATTATATGGCTACACCTTC
clone_size: -; cdr3_length: 20; d_call: TRBD2; j_call: TRBJ2-1; v_call: TRBV4-3; cdr3_aa: CASSPRGRTSGESSYNEQFF; cdr3_nt: TGCGCCAGCAGCCCCAGGGGGAGGACTAGCGGGGAGAGCTCCTACAATGAGCAGTTCTTC
clone_size: few; cdr3_length: 17; d_call: -; j_call: TRBJ2-5; v_call: TRBV27; cdr3_aa: CASSLLAGSGPKETQYF; cdr3_nt: TGTGCCAGCAGTTTATTGGCAGGGTCAGGCCCGAAAGAGACCCAGTACTTC
clone_size: -; cdr3_length: 11; d_call: -; j_call: TRBJ2-3; v_call: TRBV20-1; cdr3_aa: CRGALTDTQYF; cdr3_nt: TGCAGGGGGGCCCTAACAGATACGCAGTATTTT
clone_size: -; cdr3_length: 18; d_call: -; j_call: TRBJ2-7; v_call: TRBV15; cdr3_aa: CATSNENHRRGRSYEQYF; cdr3_nt: TGTGCCACCAGCAACGAAAATCATAGAAGGGGGAGAAGTTACGAGCAGTACTTC
clone_size: -; cdr3_length: 13; d_call: -; j_call: TRBJ1-2; v_call: TRBV27; cdr3_aa: CASSLSGARSYTF; cdr3_nt: TGTGCCAGCAGTTTATCGGGGGCGCGTAGCTACACCTTC
clone_size: -; cdr3_length: 17; d_call: TRBD1; j_call: TRBJ2-1; v_call: TRBV27; cdr3_aa: CASSSEQGDLSYNEQFF; cdr3_nt: TGTGCCAGCAGTTCCGAACAGGGGGATCTTTCCTACAATGAGCAGTTCTTC
clone_size: once; cdr3_length: 15; d_call: -; j_call: TRBJ2-3; v_call: TRBV5-1; cdr3_aa: CASSHWAGSTDTQYF; cdr3_nt: TGCGCCAGCAGCCACTGGGCGGGAAGCACAGATACGCAGTATTTT
clone_size: -; cdr3_length: 19; d_call: TRBD2; j_call: TRBJ2-2; v_call: TRBV7-6; cdr3_aa: CASSLPAGGPFVNTGELFF; cdr3_nt: TGTGCCAGCTCCCTTCCAGCGGGAGGGCCGTTTGTAAACACCGGGGAGCTGTTTTTT
clone_size: -; cdr3_length: 15; d_call: -; j_call: TRBJ2-2; v_call: TRBV9; cdr3_aa: CASSGPGEGTGELFF; cdr3_nt: TGTGCCAGCAGCGGCCCAGGGGAGGGGACCGGGGAGCTGTTTTTT
clone_size: -; cdr3_length: 15; d_call: -; j_call: TRBJ2-7; v_call: TRBV4-3; cdr3_aa: CASSQDLSDTYEQYF; cdr3_nt: TGCGCCAGCAGCCAAGATCTTTCAGACACCTACGAGCAGTACTTC
clone_size: -; cdr3_length: 14; d_call: -; j_call: TRBJ2-7; v_call: TRBV18; cdr3_aa: CASSPLSGDNEQYF; cdr3_nt: TGTGCCAGCTCACCACTTTCAGGGGACAACGAGCAGTACTTC
clone_size: -; cdr3_length: 13; d_call: -; j_call: TRBJ2-5; v_call: TRBV5-8; cdr3_aa: CASSFSTPETQYF; cdr3_nt: TGTGCCAGCAGCTTCTCGACACCAGAGACCCAGTACTTC
clone_size: -; cdr3_length: 14; d_call: TRBD2; j_call: TRBJ2-1; v_call: TRBV2; cdr3_aa: CAIHESGEYNEQFF; cdr3_nt: TGTGCCATCCATGAGAGCGGGGAATACAATGAGCAGTTCTTC
clone_size: -; cdr3_length: 12; d_call: -; j_call: TRBJ2-7; v_call: TRBV29-1; cdr3_aa: CSVEGRADEQYF; cdr3_nt: TGCAGCGTTGAGGGCAGGGCGGACGAGCAGTACTTC
clone_size: -; cdr3_length: 15; d_call: -; j_call: TRBJ2-3; v_call: TRBV4-1; cdr3_aa: CASSSRGRDPDTQYF; cdr3_nt: TGCGCCAGCAGTTCTAGGGGGAGGGACCCAGATACGCAGTATTTT
clone_size: -; cdr3_length: 12; d_call: -; j_call: TRBJ2-3; v_call: TRBV5-1; cdr3_aa: CASSFAGDTQYF; cdr3_nt: TGCGCCAGCAGCTTTGCGGGGGATACGCAGTATTTT
clone_size: -; cdr3_length: 16; d_call: TRBD1; j_call: TRBJ1-6; v_call: TRBV2; cdr3_aa: CASSQPTTGSYSPLHF; cdr3_nt: TGTGCCAGCAGTCAACCTACGACAGGGTCGTATTCACCCCTCCACTTT
clone_size: -; cdr3_length: 18; d_call: TRBD2; j_call: TRBJ2-7; v_call: TRBV7-8; cdr3_aa: CASSPISGLAGGEYEQYF; cdr3_nt: TGTGCCAGCAGCCCAATATCCGGACTAGCGGGAGGCGAATACGAGCAGTACTTC
clone_size: few; cdr3_length: 15; d_call: TRBD1; j_call: TRBJ1-6; v_call: TRBV6-1; cdr3_aa: CASSLGTGVNSPLHF; cdr3_nt: TGTGCCAGCAGCCTCGGGACAGGGGTCAATTCACCCCTCCACTTT
clone_size: once; cdr3_length: 13; d_call: TRBD1; j_call: TRBJ1-2; v_call: TRBV12-5; cdr3_aa: CASGTGGFYGYTF; cdr3_nt: TGTGCTAGTGGGACAGGGGGCTTCTATGGCTACACCTTC